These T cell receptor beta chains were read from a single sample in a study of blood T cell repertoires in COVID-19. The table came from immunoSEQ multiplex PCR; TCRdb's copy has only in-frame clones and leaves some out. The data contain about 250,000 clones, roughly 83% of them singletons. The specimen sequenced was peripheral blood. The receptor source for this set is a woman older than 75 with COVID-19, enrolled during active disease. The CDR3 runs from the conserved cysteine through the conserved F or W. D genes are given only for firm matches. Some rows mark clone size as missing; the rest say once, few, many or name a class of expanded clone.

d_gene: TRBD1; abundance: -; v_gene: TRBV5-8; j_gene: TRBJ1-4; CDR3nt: TGTGCCAGCAGCTTAGGACAGGGAAACGGTGAAAAACTGTTTTTT; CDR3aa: CASSLGQGNGEKLFF
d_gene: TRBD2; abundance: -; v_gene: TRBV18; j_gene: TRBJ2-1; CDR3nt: TGTGCCAGCTCACTACTAGCGGGGGTATACAATGAGCAGTTCTTC; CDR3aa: CASSLLAGVYNEQFF
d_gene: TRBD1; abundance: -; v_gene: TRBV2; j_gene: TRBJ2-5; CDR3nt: TGTGCCAGCAGCACGGACAGGCTCGGGACCCAGTACTTC; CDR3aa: CASSTDRLGTQYF
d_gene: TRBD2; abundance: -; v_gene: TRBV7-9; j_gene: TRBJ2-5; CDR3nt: TGTGCCAGCAGCTTCTACCTCGGCGGGGGGGCCCTAGAGACCCAGTACTTC; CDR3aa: CASSFYLGGGALETQYF
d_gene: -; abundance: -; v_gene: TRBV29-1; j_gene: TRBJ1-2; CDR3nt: TGCAGCGCCAGCTCAGGGGTTGGCGGCTACACCTTC; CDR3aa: CSASSGVGGYTF
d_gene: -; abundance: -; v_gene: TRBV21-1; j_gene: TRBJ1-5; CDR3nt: TGTGCCAGCAAAGGAAACACAGAAACCAATCAGCCCCAGCATTTT; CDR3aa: CASKGNTETNQPQHF
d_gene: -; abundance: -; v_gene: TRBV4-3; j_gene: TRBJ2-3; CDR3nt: TGCGCCAGCAGCCGCCAACACAACACAGATACGCAGTATTTT; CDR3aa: CASSRQHNTDTQYF
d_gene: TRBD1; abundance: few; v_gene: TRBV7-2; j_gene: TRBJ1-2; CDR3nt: TGTGCCAGCAGCTCCCGGGACAGGGGCTATGGCTACACCTTC; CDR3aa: CASSSRDRGYGYTF
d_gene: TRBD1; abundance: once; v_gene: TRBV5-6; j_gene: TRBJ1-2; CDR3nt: TGTGCCAGCAGCTATGACAGGGTCTACACCTTC; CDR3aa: CASSYDRVYTF
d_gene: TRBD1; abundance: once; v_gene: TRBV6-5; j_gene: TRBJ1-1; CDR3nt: TGTGCCAGCATCGTCGGACAGGTGGCTTTCTTT; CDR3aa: CASIVGQVAFF
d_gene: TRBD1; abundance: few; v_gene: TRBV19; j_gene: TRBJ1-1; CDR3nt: TGTGCCAGTACGAGACAGGGGATGCGGGAAGCTTTCTTT; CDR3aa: CASTRQGMREAFF
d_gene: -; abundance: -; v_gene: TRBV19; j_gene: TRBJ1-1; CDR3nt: TGTGCCAGTAGCTCCCTCGAGGGAGGTGGGTATCGGACTGAAGCTTTCTTT; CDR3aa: CASSSLEGGGYRTEAFF
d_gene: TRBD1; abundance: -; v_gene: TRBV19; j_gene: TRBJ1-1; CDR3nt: TGTGCCAGTAGTACTGACCTTTGGGGACAGATGAACACTGAAGCTTTCTTT; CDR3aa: CASSTDLWGQMNTEAFF
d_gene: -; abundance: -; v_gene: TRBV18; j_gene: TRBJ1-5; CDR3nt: TGTGCCAGCTCACGGTCAACTGTGGATCAGCCCCAGCATTTT; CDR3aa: CASSRSTVDQPQHF
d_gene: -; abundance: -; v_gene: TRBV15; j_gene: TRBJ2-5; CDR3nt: TGTGCCACCAGCAGAGATCGGCAAGAGACCCAGTACTTC; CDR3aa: CATSRDRQETQYF
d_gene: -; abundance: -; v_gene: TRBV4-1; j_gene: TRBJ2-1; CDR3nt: TGCGCCAGCAGCCGAGGGGGGGACGAGCAGTTCTTC; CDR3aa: CASSRGGDEQFF